This TCR beta chain was recorded in a study of OX40 agonist ivuxolimab in advanced cancers. Study-level background: Ivuxolimab is a fully human IgG2 antibody that activates OX40 (CD134).

The CDR3 length is 15 residues. In germline, CDR1 is SGHAT, CDR2 FQNNGV. Trimming took 2 bases from V and 2 from J; bases not matched to a gene: 3. Only in-frame clones appear in the TCRdb table, and some are missing; sequencing was by immunoSEQ multiplex PCR. Of fewer than 80,000 clones listed, around 89% are singletons. Overall study findings and caveats: The average count of expanded clones was higher among CD8+ T cells than among CD4+. At doses 0.1 to 3.0 mg/kg, CD4+ and CD8+ clones expanded.

Notes on this clone: Its antigen is unidentified.

The sequence came from an adult with an advanced solid tumor such as melanoma, head and neck, liver or kidney cancer. The chain employs TRBV11-2 and TRBJ2-5; TRBD1 matches 9 bases. This specimen was CD4+ or CD8+ T cells sorted from blood, taken in a trial of the OX40 agonist ivuxolimab. The CDR3 nucleotides read TGTGCCAGCAGCTTACTTGGGACAGGGCAAGAGACCCAGTACTTC. This translates into CASSLLGTGQETQYF.